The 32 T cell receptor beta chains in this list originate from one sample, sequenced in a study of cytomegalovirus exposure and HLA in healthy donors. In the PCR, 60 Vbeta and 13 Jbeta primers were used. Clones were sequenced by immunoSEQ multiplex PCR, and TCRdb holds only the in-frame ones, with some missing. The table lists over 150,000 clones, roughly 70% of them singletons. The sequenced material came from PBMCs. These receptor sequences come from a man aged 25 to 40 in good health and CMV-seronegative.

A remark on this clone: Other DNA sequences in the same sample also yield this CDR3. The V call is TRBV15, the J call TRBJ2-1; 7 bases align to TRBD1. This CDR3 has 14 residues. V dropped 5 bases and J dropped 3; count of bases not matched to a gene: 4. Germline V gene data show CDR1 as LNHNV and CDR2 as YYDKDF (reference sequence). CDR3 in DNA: TGTGCCACCAGCCGGAACAGGGGCTACAATGAGCAGTTCTTC. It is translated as CATSRNRGYNEQFF.

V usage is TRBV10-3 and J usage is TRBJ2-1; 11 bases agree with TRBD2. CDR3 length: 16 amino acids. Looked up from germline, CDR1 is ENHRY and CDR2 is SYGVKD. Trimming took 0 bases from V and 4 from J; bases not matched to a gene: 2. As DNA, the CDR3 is TGTGCCATCAGTGAGTCGCCTAGCGGGGGGTACAATGAGCAGTTCTTC. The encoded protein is CAISESPSGGYNEQFF.

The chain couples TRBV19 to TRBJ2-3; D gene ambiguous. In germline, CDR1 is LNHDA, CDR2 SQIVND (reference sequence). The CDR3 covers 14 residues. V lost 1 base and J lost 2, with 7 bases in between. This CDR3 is CASSIGPYTDTQYF. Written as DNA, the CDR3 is TGTGCCAGTAGTATAGGTCCCTACACAGATACGCAGTATTTT.

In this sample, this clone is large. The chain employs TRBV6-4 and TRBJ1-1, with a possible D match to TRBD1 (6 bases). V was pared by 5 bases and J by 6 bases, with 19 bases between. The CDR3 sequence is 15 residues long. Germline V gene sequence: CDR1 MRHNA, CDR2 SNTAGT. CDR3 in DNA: TGTGCCAGCAGTCCCTCCGGGACACCGGGATCTGAAGCTTTCTTT. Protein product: CASSPSGTPGSEAFF.

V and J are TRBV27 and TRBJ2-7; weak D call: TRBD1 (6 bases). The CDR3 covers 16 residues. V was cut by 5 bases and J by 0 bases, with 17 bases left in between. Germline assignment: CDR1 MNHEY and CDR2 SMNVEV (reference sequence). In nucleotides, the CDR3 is TGTGCCAGCAGTCCCACTTATGAGGGGGACTCCTACGAGCAGTACTTC. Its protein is CASSPTYEGDSYEQYF.

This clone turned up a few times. This CDR3 is CASETGADYNEQFF. CDR3 in DNA: TGCGCCAGCGAAACAGGGGCTGATTACAATGAGCAGTTCTTC. The chain combines TRBV5-1 with TRBJ2-1; 7 nucleotides agree with TRBD1. The CDR3 runs to 14 residues. Germline CDR1 is SGHRS and CDR2 is YFSETQ. Unmatched junction bases numbered 8, after V lost 7 bases and J lost 4 bases.

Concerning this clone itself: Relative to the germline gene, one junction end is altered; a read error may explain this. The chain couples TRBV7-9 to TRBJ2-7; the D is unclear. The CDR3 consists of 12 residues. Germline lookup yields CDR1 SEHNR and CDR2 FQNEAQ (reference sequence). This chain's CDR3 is CSSSIQTYEQYF. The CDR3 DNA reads TGTTCCAGCAGCATTCAAACCTACGAGCAGTACTTC.

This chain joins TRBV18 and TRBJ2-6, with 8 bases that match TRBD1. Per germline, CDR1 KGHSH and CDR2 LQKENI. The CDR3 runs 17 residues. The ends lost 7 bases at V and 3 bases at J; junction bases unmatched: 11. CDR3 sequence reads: CASLQDRVISGANVLTF. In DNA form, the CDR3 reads TGTGCCAGCTTACAGGACAGGGTGATTAGTGGGGCCAACGTCCTGACTTTC.

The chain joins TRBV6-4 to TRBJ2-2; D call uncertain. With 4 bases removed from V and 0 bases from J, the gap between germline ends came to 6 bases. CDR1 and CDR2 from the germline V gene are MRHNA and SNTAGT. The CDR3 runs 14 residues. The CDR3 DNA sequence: TGTGCCAGCAGTGTTCAGGCGAACACCGGGGAGCTGTTTTTT. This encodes CASSVQANTGELFF.

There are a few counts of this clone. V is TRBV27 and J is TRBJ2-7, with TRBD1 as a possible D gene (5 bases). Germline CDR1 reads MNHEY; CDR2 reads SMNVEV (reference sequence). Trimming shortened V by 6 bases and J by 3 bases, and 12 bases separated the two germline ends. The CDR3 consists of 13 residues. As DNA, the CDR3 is TGTGCCAGCAGGGACGGACAAGTCTACGAGCAGTACTTC. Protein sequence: CASRDGQVYEQYF.

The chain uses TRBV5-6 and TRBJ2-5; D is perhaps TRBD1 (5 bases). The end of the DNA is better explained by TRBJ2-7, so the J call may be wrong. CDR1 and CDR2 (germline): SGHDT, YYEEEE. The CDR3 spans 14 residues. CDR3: CASSLGQGPYEQYF. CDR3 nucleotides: TGTGCCAGCAGCTTGGGCCAGGGTCCCTACGAGCAGTACTTC.

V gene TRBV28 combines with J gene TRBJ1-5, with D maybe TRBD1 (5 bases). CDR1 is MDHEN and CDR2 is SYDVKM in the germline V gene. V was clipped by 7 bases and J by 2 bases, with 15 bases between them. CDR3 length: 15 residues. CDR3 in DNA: TGTGCCAGCACCACGGGGGTGAGGGGCAATCAGCCCCAGCATTTT. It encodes CASTTGVRGNQPQHF.

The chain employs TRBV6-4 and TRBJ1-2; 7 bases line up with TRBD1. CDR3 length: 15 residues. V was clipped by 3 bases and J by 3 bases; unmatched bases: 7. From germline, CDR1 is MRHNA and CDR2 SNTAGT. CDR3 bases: TGTGCCAGCAGTGATCAAGACAGGGAGGACTATGGCTACACCTTC. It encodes CASSDQDREDYGYTF.

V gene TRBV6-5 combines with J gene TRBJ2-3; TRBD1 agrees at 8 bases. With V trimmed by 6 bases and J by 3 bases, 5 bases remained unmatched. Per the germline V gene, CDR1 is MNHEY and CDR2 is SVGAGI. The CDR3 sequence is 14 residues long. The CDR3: CASRPRGQTDTQYF. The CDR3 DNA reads TGTGCCAGCAGACCCAGGGGGCAGACAGATACGCAGTATTTT.

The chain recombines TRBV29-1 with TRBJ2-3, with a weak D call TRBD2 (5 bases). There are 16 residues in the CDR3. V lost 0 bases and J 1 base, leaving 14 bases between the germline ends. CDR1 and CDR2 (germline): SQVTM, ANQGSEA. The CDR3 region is CSVEDRWRLGTDTQYF. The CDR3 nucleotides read TGCAGCGTTGAAGATCGATGGAGGTTGGGCACAGATACGCAGTATTTT.

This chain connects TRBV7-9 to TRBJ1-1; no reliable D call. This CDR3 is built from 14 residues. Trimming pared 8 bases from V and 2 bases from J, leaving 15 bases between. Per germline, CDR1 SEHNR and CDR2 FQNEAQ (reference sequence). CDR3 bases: TGTGCCAGCGGGCGATTGACGGGAAACACTGAAGCTTTCTTT. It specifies CASGRLTGNTEAFF.

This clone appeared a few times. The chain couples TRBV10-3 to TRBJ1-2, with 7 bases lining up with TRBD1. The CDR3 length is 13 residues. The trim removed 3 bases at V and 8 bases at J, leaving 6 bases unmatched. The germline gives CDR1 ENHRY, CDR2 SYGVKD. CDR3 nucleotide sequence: TGTGCCATCAGTGACGAAGGGGGCCGCGGCTACACCTTC. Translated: CAISDEGGRGYTF.

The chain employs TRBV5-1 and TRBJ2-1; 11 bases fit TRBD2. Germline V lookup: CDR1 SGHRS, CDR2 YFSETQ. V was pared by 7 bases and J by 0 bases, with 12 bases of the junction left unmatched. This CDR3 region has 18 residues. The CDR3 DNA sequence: TGCGCCAGCGGCTCATGGCTAGCGGGGGGAAGCTCCTACAATGAGCAGTTCTTC. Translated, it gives CASGSWLAGGSSYNEQFF.

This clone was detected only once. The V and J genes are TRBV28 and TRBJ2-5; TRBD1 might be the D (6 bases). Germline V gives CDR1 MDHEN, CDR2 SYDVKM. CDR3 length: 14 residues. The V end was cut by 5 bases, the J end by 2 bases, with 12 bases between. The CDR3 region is CASSPTGPQETQYF. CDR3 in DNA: TGTGCCAGCAGTCCGACAGGTCCGCAAGAGACCCAGTACTTC. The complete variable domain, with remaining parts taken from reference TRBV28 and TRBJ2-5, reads DVKVTQSSRYLVKRTGEKVFLECVQDMDHENMFWYRQDPGLGLRLIYFSYDVKMKEKGDIPEGYSVSREKKERFSLILESASTNQTSMYLCASSPTGPQETQYFGPGTRLLVL.

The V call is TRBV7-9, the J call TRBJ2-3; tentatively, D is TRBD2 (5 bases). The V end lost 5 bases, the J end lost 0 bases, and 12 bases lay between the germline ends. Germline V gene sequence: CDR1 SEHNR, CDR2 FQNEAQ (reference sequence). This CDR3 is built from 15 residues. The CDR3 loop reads CASSPRASSTDTQYF. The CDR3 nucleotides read TGTGCCAGCAGCCCGAGGGCCTCAAGCACAGATACGCAGTATTTT.

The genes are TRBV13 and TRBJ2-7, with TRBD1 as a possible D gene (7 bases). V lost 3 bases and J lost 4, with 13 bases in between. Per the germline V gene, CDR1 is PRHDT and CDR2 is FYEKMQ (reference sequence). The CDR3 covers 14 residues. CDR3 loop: CASSLGGRGYEQYF. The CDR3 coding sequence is TGTGCCAGCAGCTTGGGAGGCAGGGGGTACGAGCAGTACTTC.

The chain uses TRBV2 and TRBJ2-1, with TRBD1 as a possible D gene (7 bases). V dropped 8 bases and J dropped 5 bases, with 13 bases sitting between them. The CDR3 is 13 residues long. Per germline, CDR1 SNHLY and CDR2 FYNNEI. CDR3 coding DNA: TGTGCCAGCGCGGGACAGAGAAACAATGAGCAGTTCTTC. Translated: CASAGQRNNEQFF.

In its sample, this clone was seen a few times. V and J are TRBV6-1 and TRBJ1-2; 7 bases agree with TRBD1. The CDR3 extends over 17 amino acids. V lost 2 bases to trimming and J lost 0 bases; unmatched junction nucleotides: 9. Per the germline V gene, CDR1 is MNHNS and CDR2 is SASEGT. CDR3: CASSERVRDSPNYGYTF. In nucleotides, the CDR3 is TGTGCCAGCAGTGAAAGGGTCCGGGACAGCCCTAACTATGGCTACACCTTC.

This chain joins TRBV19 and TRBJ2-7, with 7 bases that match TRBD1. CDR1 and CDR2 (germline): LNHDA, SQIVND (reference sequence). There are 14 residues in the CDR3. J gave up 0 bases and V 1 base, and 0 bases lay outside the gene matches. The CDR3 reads CASSIGDSSYEQYF. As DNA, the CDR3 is TGTGCCAGTAGTATAGGGGACAGCTCCTACGAGCAGTACTTC.

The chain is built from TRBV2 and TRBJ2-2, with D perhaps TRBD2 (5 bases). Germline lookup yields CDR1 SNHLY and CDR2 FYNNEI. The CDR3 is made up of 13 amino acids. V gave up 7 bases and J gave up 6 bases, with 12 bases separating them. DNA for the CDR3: TGTGCCAGCAACCCAACTAGGGCCGGGGAGCTGTTTTTT. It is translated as CASNPTRAGELFF.

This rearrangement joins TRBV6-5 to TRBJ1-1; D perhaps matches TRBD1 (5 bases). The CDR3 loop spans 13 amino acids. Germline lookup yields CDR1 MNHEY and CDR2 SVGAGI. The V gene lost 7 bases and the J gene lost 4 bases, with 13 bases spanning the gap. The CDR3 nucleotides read TGTGCCAGCACCACGCGGGACCGCACTGAAGCTTTCTTT. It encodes CASTTRDRTEAFF.

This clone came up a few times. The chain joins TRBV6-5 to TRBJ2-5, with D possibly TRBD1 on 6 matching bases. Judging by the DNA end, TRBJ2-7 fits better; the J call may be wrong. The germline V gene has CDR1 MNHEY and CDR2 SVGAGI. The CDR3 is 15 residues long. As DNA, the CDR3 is TGTGCCAGCAGTTACTCGTGGGACACAACCTACGAGCAGTACTTC. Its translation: CASSYSWDTTYEQYF.

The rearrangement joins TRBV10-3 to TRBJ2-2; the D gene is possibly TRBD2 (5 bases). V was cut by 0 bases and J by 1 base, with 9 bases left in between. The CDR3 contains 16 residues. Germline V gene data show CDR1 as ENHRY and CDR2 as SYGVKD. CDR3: CAISESGLLNTGELFF. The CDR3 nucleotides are TGTGCCATCAGTGAGTCCGGACTGCTGAACACCGGGGAGCTGTTTTTT.

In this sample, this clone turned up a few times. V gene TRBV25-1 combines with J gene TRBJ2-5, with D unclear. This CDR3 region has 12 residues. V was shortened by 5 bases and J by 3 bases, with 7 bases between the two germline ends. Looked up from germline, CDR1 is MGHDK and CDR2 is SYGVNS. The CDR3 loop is CASSLSEETQYF. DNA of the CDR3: TGTGCCAGCAGTCTGTCTGAAGAGACCCAGTACTTC.

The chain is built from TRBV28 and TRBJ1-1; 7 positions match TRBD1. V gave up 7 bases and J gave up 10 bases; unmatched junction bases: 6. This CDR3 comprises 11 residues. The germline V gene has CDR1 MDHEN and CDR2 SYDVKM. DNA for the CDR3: TGTGCCAGCAATAACAGGGGAATAGCTTTCTTT. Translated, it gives CASNNRGIAFF.

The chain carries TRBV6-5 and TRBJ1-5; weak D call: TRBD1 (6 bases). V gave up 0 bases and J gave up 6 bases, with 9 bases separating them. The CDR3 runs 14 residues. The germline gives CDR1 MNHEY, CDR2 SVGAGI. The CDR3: CASSYSGGGQPQHF. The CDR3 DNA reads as TGTGCCAGCAGTTACTCTGGGGGCGGTCAGCCCCAGCATTTT.

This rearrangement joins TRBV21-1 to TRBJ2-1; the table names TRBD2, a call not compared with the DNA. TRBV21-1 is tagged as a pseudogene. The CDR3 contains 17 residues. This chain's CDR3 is CASSKVTSGGQNNEQFF. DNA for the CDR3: TGTGCCAGCAGCAAGGTCACTAGCGGGGGCCAAAACAATGAGCAGTTCTTC.